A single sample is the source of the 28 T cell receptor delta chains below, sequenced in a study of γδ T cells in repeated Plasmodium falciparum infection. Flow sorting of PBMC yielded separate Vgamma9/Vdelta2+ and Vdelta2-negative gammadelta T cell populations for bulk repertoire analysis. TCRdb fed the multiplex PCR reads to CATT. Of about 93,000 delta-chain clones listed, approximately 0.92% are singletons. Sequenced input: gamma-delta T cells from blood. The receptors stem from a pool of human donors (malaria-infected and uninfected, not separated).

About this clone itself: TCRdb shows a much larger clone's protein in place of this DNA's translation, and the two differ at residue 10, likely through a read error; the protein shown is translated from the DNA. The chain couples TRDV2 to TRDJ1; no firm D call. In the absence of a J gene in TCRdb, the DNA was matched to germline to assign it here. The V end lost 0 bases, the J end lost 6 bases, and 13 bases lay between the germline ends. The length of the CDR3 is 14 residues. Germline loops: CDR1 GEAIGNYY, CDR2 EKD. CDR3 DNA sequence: TGTGCCTGTGACACCGTCGGTTCTAACAATAAACTCATCTTT. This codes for CACDTVGSNNKLIF.

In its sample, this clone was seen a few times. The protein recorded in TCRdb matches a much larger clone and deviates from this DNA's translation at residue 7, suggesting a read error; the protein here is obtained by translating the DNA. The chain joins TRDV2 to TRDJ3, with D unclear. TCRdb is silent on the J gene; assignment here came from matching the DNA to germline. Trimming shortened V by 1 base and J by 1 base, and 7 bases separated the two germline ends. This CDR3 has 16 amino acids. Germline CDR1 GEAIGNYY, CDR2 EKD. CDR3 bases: TGTGCCTGTGACACTCGGGGTTCCTGGGACACCCGACAGATGTTTTTC. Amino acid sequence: CACDTRGSWDTRQMFF.

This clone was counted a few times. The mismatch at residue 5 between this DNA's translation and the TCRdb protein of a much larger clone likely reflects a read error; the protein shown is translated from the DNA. The CDR3 nucleotides read TGTGCTCTTGGGGGATGGGGGGGAAAACTCATCTTT. Its protein product is CALGGWGGKLIF. The chain carries TRDV1 and TRDJ1; perhaps TRDD3 as D (6 bases). Matching the DNA to germline supplied the J gene, which TCRdb does not give. The CDR3 spans 12 residues. The V and J ends lost 4 bases and 8 bases respectively, with 11 bases between them. Germline CDR1 reads TSWWSYY; CDR2 reads QGS.

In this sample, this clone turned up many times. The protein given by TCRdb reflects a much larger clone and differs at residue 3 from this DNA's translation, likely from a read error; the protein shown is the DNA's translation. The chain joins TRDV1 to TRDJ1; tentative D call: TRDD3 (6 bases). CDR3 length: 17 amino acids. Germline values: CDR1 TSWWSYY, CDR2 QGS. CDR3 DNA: TGTGCTATTGGGTCAATTCGAGGGTGGGGGGTCACCGATAAACTCATCTTT. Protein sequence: CAIGSIRGWGVTDKLIF.

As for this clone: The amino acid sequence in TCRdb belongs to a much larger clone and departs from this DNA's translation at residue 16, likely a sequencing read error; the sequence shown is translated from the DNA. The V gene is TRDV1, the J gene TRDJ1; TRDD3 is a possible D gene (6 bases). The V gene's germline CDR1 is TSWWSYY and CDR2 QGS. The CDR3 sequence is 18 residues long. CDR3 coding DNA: TGTGCTCTTGGGGAAAGTCGGGTACGTTTGGGGATTCCCGATAAACCCATCTTT. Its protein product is CALGESRVRLGIPDKPIF.

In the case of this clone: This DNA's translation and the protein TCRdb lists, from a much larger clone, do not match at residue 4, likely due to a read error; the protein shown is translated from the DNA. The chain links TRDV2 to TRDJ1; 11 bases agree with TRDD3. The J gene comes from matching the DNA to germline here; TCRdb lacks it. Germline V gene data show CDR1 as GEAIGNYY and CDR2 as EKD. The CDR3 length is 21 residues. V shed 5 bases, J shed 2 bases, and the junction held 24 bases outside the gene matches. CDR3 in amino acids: CACGPKRLRVLGDRGTDKLIF. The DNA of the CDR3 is TGTGCCTGTGGCCCTAAACGCCTTCGAGTACTGGGGGATAGAGGGACCGATAAACTCATCTTT.

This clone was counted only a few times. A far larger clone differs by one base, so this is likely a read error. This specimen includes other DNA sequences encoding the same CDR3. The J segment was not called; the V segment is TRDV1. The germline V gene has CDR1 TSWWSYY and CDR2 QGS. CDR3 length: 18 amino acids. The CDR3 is CALGNPSRPPLDTDKLIF. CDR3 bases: TGTGCTCTTGGGAACCCGAGTCGCCCGCCCTTAGACACCGATAAGCTCATCTTT.

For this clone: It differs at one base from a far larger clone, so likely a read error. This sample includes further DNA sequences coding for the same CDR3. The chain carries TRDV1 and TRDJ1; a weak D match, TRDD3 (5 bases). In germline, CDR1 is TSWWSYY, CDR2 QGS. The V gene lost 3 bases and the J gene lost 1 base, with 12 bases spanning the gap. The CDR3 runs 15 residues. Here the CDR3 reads CALGEAGVSTDKLIF. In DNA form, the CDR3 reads TGTGCTCTTGGGGAGGCGGGGGTTAGCACCGATAAACTCATCTTT.

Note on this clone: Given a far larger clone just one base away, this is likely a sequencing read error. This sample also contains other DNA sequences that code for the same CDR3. CDR3 sequence reads: CACDTEYWGIHLGTDKLIF. The CDR3 DNA reads TGTGCCTGTGACACCGAGTATTGGGGGATACACTTGGGCACCGATAAACTCATCTTT. This chain uses TRDV2 with TRDJ1; 10 bases agree with TRDD3. Here the J gene was assigned by germline matching of the DNA, as TCRdb has none. The CDR3 covers 19 residues. With V trimmed by 0 bases and J by 1 base, 13 bases remained unmatched. Germline V gene lookup returns CDR1 GEAIGNYY and CDR2 EKD.

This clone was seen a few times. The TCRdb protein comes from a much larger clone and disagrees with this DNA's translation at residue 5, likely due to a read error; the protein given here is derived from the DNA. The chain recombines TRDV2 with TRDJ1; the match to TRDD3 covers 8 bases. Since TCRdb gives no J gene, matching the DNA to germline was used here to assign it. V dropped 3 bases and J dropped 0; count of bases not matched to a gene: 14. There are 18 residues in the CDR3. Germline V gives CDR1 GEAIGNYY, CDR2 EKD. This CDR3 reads CACDPLLGGPGYTDKLIF. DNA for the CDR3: TGTGCCTGTGACCCCCTACTGGGGGGTCCCGGGTACACCGATAAACTCATCTTT.

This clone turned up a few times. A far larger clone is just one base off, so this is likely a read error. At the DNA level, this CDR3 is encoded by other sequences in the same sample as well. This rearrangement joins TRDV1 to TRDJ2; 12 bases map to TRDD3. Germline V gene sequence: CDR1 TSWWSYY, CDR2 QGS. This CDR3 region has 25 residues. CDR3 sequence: CALGELVLEYWGIPGLWALTAQLFF. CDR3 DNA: TGTGCTCTTGGGGAACTCGTCCTCGAGTACTGGGGGATACCTGGACTCTGGGCTTTGACAGCGCAACTCTTCTTT.

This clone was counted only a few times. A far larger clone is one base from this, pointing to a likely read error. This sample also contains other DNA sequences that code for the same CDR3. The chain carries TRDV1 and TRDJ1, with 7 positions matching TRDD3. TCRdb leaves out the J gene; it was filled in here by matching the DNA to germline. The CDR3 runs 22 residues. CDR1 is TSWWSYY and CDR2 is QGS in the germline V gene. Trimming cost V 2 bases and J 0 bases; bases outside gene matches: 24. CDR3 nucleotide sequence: TGTGCTCTTGGGGAAACCGGCTTCCCACCGACTAGGGGGATCTCGTACACCGATAAACTCATCTTT. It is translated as CALGETGFPPTRGISYTDKLIF.

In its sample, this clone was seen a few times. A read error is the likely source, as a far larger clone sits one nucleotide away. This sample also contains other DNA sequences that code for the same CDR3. This chain's CDR3 is CALGELSISYQGGSITYTDKLIF. CDR3 nucleotide sequence: TGTGCTCTTGGGGAACTCTCCATTTCCTACCAGGGGGGGTCCATCACCTACACCGATAAACTCATCTTT. The chain has TRDV1 and TRDJ1; 7 bases align to TRDD2. The J gene comes from matching the DNA to germline here; TCRdb lacks it. V shed 0 bases, J shed 0 bases, and the junction held 25 bases outside the gene matches. The CDR3 is 23 amino acids. Germline V gene lookup returns CDR1 TSWWSYY and CDR2 QGS.

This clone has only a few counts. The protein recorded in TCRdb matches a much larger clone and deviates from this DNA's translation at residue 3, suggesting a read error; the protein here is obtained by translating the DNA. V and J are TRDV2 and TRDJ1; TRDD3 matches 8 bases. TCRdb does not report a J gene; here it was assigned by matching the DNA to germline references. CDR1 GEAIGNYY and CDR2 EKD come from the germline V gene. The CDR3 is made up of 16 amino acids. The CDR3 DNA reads TGTGCCTATGACCTCCTCGCTGGGGGAAACCACGATAAACTCATCTTT. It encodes CAYDLLAGGNHDKLIF.

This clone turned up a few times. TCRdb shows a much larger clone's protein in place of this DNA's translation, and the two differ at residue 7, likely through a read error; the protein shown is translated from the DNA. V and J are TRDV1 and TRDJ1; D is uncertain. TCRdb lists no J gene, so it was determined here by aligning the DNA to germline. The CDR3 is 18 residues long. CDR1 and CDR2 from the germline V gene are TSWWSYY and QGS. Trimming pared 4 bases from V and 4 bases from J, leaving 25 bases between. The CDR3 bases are TGTGCTCTTGGGGTCTCAGAAGGTACGCGTACCTTGGACGATAAACTCATCTTT. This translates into CALGVSEGTRTLDDKLIF.

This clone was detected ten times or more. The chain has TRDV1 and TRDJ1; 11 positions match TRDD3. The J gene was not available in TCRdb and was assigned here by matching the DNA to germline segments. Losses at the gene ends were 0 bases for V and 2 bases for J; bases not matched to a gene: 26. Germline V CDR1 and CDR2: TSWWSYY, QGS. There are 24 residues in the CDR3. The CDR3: CALGELEGNWGCRWGIRPTDKLIF. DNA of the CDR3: TGTGCTCTTGGGGAACTGGAGGGTAACTGGGGTTGCAGGTGGGGGATACGCCCTACCGATAAACTCATCTTT.

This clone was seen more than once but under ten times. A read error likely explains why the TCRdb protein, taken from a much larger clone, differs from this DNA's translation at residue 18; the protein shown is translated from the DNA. The CDR3 sequence: CALGETFGSYEEAGGYANKLIF. The CDR3 nucleotides are TGTGCTCTTGGGGAAACCTTTGGTTCCTACGAAGAGGCTGGGGGATACGCCAATAAACTCATCTTT. The V and J genes are TRDV1 and TRDJ1; 12 bases map to TRDD3. The J gene comes from matching the DNA to germline here; TCRdb lacks it. The J segment lost 6 bases and the V segment lost 2 bases, leaving 25 bases of the junction unmatched. Germline-derived CDR1 and CDR2 are TSWWSYY and QGS. CDR3 length equals 22 residues.

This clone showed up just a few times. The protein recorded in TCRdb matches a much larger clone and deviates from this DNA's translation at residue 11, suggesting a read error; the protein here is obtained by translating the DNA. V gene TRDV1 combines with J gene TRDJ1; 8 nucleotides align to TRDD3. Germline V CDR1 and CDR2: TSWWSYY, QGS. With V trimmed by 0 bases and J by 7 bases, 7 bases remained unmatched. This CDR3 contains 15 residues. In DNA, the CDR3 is TGTGCTCTTGGGGAACTAGGAGGGATACGCAGTAAACTCATCTTT. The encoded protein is CALGELGGIRSKLIF.

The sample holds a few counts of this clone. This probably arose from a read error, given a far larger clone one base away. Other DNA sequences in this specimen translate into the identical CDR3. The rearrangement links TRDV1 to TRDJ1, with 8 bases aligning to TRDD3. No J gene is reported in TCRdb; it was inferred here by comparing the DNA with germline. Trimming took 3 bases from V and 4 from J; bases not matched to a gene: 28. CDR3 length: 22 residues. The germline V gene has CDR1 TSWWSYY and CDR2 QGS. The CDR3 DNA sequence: TGTGCTCTTGGGGAGCTATTTACCTATACTACGAAAGACTGGGGGTTAGGCGATAAACTCATCTTT. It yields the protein CALGELFTYTTKDWGLGDKLIF.

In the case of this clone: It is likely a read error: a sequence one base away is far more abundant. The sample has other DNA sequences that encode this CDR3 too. CDR3 sequence (DNA): TGTGCCTGTGACACCGGGATGGGGGATACTGATAAACTCATCTTT. Translated, it gives CACDTGMGDTDKLIF. The V and J genes are TRDV2 and TRDJ1, with 10 bases matching TRDD3. Here the J gene came from matching the DNA to germline, since TCRdb omits it. V was clipped by 0 bases and J by 5 bases; unmatched bases: 5. The CDR3 runs to 15 residues. The germline gives CDR1 GEAIGNYY, CDR2 EKD.

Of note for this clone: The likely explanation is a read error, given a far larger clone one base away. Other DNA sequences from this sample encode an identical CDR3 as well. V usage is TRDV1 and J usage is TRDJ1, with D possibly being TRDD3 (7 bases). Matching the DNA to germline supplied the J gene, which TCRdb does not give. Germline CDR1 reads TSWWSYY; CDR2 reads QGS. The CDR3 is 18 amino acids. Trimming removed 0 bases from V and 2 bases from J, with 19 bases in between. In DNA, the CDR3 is TGTGCTCTTGGGGAACTGATCCTACGTCTGGGGGGGACCGATAAACTCATCTTT. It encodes CALGELILRLGGTDKLIF.

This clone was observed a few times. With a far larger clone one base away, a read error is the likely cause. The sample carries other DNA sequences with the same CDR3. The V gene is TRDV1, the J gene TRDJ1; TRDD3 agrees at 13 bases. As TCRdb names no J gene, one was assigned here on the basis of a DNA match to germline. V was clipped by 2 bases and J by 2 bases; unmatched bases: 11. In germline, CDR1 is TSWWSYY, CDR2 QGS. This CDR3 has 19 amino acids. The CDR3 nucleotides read TGTGCTCTTGGGGAAATCCGGTACTGGGGGATACGACCTACCGATAAACTCATCTTT. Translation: CALGEIRYWGIRPTDKLIF.

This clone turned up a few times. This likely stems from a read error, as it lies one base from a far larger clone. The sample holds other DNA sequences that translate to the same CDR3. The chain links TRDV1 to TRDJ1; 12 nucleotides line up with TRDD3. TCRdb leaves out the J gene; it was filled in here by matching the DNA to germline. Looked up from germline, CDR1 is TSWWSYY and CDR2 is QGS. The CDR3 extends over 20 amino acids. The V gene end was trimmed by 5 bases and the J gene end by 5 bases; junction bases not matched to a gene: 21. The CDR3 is CALGISFFLGDTVGLDKLIF. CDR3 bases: TGTGCTCTTGGGATATCCTTCTTCCTGGGGGATACGGTGGGGCTAGATAAACTCATCTTT.

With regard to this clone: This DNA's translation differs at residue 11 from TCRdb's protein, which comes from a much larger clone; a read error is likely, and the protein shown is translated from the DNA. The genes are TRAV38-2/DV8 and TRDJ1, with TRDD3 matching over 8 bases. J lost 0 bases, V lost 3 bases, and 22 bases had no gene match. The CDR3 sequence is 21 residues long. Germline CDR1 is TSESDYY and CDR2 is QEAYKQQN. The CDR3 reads CAYRTAARGYSGIVDTDKLIF. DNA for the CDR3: TGTGCTTATAGGACGGCGGCGAGGGGATACTCAGGTATCGTGGACACCGATAAACTCATCTTT.

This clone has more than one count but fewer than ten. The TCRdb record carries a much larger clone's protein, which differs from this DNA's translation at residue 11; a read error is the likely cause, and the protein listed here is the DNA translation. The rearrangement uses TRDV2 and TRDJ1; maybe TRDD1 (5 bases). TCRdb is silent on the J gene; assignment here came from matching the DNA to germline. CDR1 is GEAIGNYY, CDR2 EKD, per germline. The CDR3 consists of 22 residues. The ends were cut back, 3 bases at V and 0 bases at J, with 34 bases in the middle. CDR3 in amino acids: CACDEITTLTEGPLSYTDKLIF. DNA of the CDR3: TGTGCCTGTGACGAAATTACAACACTGACTGAGGGACCCTTATCGTACACCGATAAACTCATCTTT.

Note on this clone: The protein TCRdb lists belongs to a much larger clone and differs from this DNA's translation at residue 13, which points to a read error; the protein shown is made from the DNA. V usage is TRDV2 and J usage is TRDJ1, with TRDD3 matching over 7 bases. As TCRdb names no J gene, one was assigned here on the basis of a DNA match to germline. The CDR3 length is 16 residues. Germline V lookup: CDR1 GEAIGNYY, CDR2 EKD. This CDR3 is CACDTLWGPHTDRLIF. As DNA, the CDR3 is TGTGCCTGTGACACACTCTGGGGGCCACACACCGATAGACTCATCTTT.

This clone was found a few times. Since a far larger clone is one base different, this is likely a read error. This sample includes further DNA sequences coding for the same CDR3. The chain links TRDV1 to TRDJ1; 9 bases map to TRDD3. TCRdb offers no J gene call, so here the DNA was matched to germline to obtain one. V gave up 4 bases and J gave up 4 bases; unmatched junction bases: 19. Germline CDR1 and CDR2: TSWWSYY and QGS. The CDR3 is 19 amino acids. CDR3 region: CALGAPPPSTDWGSDKLIF. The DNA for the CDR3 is TGTGCTCTTGGGGCACCCCCACCTTCCACCGACTGGGGGAGCGATAAACTCATCTTT.

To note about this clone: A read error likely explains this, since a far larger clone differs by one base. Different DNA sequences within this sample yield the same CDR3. CDR3: CACDTLSLGDPYTDKLIF. CDR3 nucleotides: TGTGCCTGCGACACTCTATCACTGGGGGACCCGTACACCGATAAACTCATCTTT. The chain carries TRDV2 and TRDJ1, with 9 bases fitting TRDD3. TCRdb is silent on the J gene; assignment here came from matching the DNA to germline. This CDR3 region has 18 residues. The germline V gene has CDR1 GEAIGNYY and CDR2 EKD.